The rows below give T cell receptor beta chains drawn from one sample of a study of vaccination and CD4 T cells after COVID-19. Their specific antigens are unknown. TCRdb analysed the PCR reads with MiXCR anew, one entry per CDR3 protein. The sample lists around 3,700 distinct CDR3 sequences, 20% to 25% occurring once. Sequenced material: CD4+ T cells from blood, cultured in vitro. Source of these receptors: a human donor who had recovered from COVID-19. Both conserved end residues are part of each CDR3. Fields, in order: J gene, V gene, CDR3 protein.

TRBJ1-5 TRBV19 CASSIEGGHQPQHF
TRBJ2-1 TRBV14 CASSRPGAVYNEQFF
TRBJ2-5 TRBV20-1 CSARDPPGQGFETQYF
TRBJ2-2 TRBV6-1 CASSKGQGRTGELFF
TRBJ1-2 TRBV2 CASSGTGFYGYTF
TRBJ1-2 TRBV19 CASSLLGYGYTF
TRBJ1-4 TRBV20-1 CSASPGNSRTNEKLFF
TRBJ2-6 TRBV10-3 CAISELGGAGANVLTF
TRBJ1-1 TRBV25-1 CASSGGTEAFF
TRBJ1-1 TRBV11-3 CASSLEQSTEAFF
TRBJ2-3 TRBV5-4 CASSLGGSTDTQYF
TRBJ1-2 TRBV25-1 CASSDDLRGREYGYTF
TRBJ2-3 TRBV6-5 CASSWGVAIGEEYF
TRBJ1-1 TRBV20-1 CSATQGSGTEAFF
TRBJ1-2 TRBV9 CASSVGSLTGGHGYTF
TRBJ2-5 TRBV6-1 CASSPRDVGETQYF
TRBJ2-5 TRBV20-1 CSAAEWQQETQYF
TRBJ1-5 TRBV4-2 CASSQEVQSNNQPQHF
TRBJ1-2 TRBV5-1 CASSSLGRIYGYTF
TRBJ1-6 TRBV27 CASSLLALDNNSPLHF
TRBJ1-1 TRBV7-9 CASSAPTEGTTEAFF
TRBJ1-2 TRBV2 CASSPSKYGYTF
TRBJ1-2 TRBV30 CAWSPGQGAGGYTF
TRBJ1-5 TRBV5-6 CASSLYSVWGSTGAVSQPQHF
TRBJ2-1 TRBV11-3 CASSFSGALYNEQFF
TRBJ1-2 TRBV20-1 CSAFLGRVRGYTF
TRBJ2-4 TRBV10-1 CASSERSGLDLAKNIQYF
TRBJ1-5 TRBV6-5 CASSSYSDQPQHF
TRBJ1-4 TRBV5-6 CASSVRAQGKANEKLFF
TRBJ2-2 TRBV7-8 CASSFLTSNTGELFF
TRBJ2-5 TRBV7-3 CASSLRSGTGGVETQYF
TRBJ1-1 TRBV7-9 CASSPRAQGPEAFF
TRBJ1-5 TRBV6-1 CASSLEGPHSYQPQHF
TRBJ1-6 TRBV5-1 CASSLGDRNNSPLHF
TRBJ1-1 TRBV6-5 CASSFGGTEAFF
TRBJ2-2 TRBV18 CASSPYSGDTGELFF